The 32 T cell receptor beta chains below were found in one sample sequenced in a study of CD8+CD57+ T cells in acquired aplastic anemia. Selection for sequencing was limited to patients who had shown CD8+CD57+ cell expansion by flow cytometry. Profiling of TCR beta VDJ combinations and CDR3 sequences used genomic DNA as template. TCRdb independently ran MiXCR on the reads; one entry per CDR3 protein. The profile shows about 40,000 distinct CDR3 sequences, 60% to 70% of them singletons. Sequencing was performed on sorted CD4+, CD8+, or CD8+CD57+ T cells (not recorded which) from PBMCs. Every receptor here comes from a human donor with aplastic anemia.

This chain connects TRBV29-1 to TRBJ2-5; no clear D gene. V gave up 5 bases and J gave up 1 base, with 11 bases separating them. In germline, CDR1 is SQVTM, CDR2 ANQGSEA. CDR3 length equals 13 residues. The CDR3, as DNA: TGCAGCGTTAGCCTTACCAGCCAAGAGACCCAGTACTTC. Translation: CSVSLTSQETQYF. The full variable domain, in which reference TRBV29-1 and TRBJ2-5 provide the parts outside the CDR3, is SAVISQKPSRDICQRGTSLTIQCQVDSQVTMMFWYRQQPGQSLTLIATANQGSEATYESGFVIDKFPISRPNLTFSTLTVSNMSPEDSSIYLCSVSLTSQETQYFGPGTRLLVL.

This clonotype was counted ten times or more. The V and J genes are TRBV5-1 and TRBJ1-1, with D uncertain. The CDR3 runs to 14 residues. Germline-derived CDR1 and CDR2 are SGHRS and YFSETQ. Trimming removed 1 base from V and 4 bases from J, with 11 bases in between. The CDR3 coding sequence is TGCGCCAGCAGCTTGAGCACCGCAACCACTGAAGCTTTCTTT. Translation gives CASSLSTATTEAFF.

This clonotype was observed at least ten times. The chain couples TRBV6-1 to TRBJ2-7; possibly TRBD1 or TRBD2 for D (6 bases each). The CDR3 sequence is 13 residues long. Between the trimmed V and J ends, which lost 6 bases and 7 bases, there was a span of 16 bases. The V gene's germline CDR1 is MNHNS and CDR2 SASEGT. CDR3 DNA sequence: TGTGCCAGCAGCCCGAGTGGGGGGCTTGAGCAGTACTTC. This codes for CASSPSGGLEQYF.

This clonotype came up many times. The CDR3 spells CASSFPGGGSPLHF. The CDR3, as DNA: TGTGCCAGCAGCTTCCCGGGTGGGGGTTCACCCCTCCACTTT. V and J are TRBV5-6 and TRBJ1-6, with TRBD1 as a possible D gene (5 bases). The germline gives CDR1 SGHDT, CDR2 YYEEEE. The length of the CDR3 is 14 residues. Trimming removed 2 bases from V and 9 bases from J, with 12 bases in between. The full variable domain, with the rest looked up from reference TRBV5-6 and TRBJ1-6, is DAGVTQSPTHLIKTRGQQVTLRCSPKSGHDTVSWYQQALGQGPQFIFQYYEEEERQRGNFPDRFSGHQFPNYSSELNVNALLLGDSALYLCASSFPGGGSPLHFGNGTRLTVT.

The chain links TRBV20-1 to TRBJ2-1, with D perhaps TRBD1 (5 bases). The length of the CDR3 is 14 residues. The V gene's germline CDR1 is DFQATT and CDR2 SNEGSKA (reference sequence). The CDR3 spells CSVGDSPTYNEQFF. In nucleotides, the CDR3 is TGCAGCGTAGGAGACAGTCCAACCTACAATGAGCAGTTCTTC.

The V gene is TRBV25-1, the J gene TRBJ1-2; the match to TRBD1 covers 9 bases. V lost 4 bases, J lost 4 bases, and 1 base stayed unmatched. This CDR3 comprises 13 residues. Germline V gene data show CDR1 as MGHDK and CDR2 as SYGVNS. Written as DNA, the CDR3 is TGTGCCAGCAGTGCGGGACAGGGCTATGGCTACACCTTC. It yields the protein CASSAGQGYGYTF.

The chain has TRBV19 and TRBJ1-2; no clear D. Trimming stripped 1 base from V and 6 bases from J, with 9 bases between. Germline loops: CDR1 LNHDA, CDR2 SQIVND (reference sequence). The CDR3 length is 13 residues. The CDR3: CASSIGNSHGYTF. In DNA form, the CDR3 reads TGTGCCAGTAGTATAGGTAATTCACATGGCTACACCTTC.

V and J are TRBV10-3 and TRBJ2-7; 10 bases agree with TRBD1. The V gene's germline CDR1 is ENHRY and CDR2 SYGVKD. The CDR3 contains 16 residues. V trimming: 5 bases; J trimming: 3 bases; junction bases outside the gene matches: 10. As DNA, the CDR3 is TGTGCCATCAGTCCGACAGGGGGCGCAGGGGGCTACGAGCAGTACTTC. Its protein product is CAISPTGGAGGYEQYF.

The J gene is TRBJ2-5, the V gene TRBV6-5, with D possibly called TRBD1 or TRBD2 (7 bases each). The CDR3 extends over 15 amino acids. Looked up from germline, CDR1 is MNHEY and CDR2 is SVGAGI. V shed 2 bases and J shed 3 bases, with 13 bases lying between them. This CDR3 is CASSYPRGGEETQYF. CDR3 DNA: TGTGCCAGCAGTTACCCCAGGGGGGGGGAAGAGACCCAGTACTTC.

The V gene is TRBV12-3 or TRBV12-4, the J gene TRBJ2-7, with D unresolved. CDR3 length: 14 residues. Between the trimmed V and J ends, which lost 4 bases and 3 bases, there was a span of 13 bases. CDR3 region: CASSSSAPIYEQYF. The DNA for the CDR3 is TGTGCCAGCAGTTCCTCGGCCCCGATCTACGAGCAGTACTTC.

This clonotype has at least ten counts. The chain links TRBV7-8 to TRBJ2-2; 7 bases are a match to TRBD1. This CDR3 comprises 16 residues. V trimming: 5 bases; J trimming: 8 bases; junction bases outside the gene matches: 14. Germline lookup yields CDR1 SGHVS and CDR2 FQNEAQ. The CDR3 DNA follows: TGTGCCAGCAGCCCCGCCAGGGGGATTCTTCCGGGGGAGCTGTTTTTT. Translation: CASSPARGILPGELFF.

This clonotype is labeled as medium-sized (0.01 to 0.1%). This chain joins TRBV7-9 and TRBJ2-3; unclear D gene. Germline CDR1 SEHNR, CDR2 FQNEAQ (reference sequence). The CDR3 covers 11 residues. V lost 6 bases, J lost 6 bases, and 7 bases lay in between. The CDR3 reads CASRVADTQYF. DNA for the CDR3: TGTGCCAGCAGAGTGGCGGATACGCAGTATTTT.

This clonotype was counted at least ten times. This chain joins TRBV4-1 and TRBJ2-2; TRBD2 matches 13 bases. The trim removed 4 bases at V and 2 bases at J, leaving 10 bases unmatched. This CDR3 has 19 residues. CDR1 is MGHRA, CDR2 YSYEKL, per germline. CDR3 in amino acids: CASSLRQLAGGPNTGELFF. The CDR3 nucleotides read TGCGCCAGCAGCCTACGTCAACTAGCGGGGGGGCCAAACACCGGGGAGCTGTTTTTT.

V and J are TRBV20-1 and TRBJ1-5; TRBD1 matches 8 bases. V lost 3 bases and J lost 5; bases outside the gene matches: 6. The CDR3 extends over 14 amino acids. The germline V gene has CDR1 DFQATT and CDR2 SNEGSKA (reference sequence). The CDR3 here is CSASKAGGYQPQHF. In DNA form, the CDR3 reads TGCAGTGCTAGTAAGGCAGGGGGCTATCAGCCCCAGCATTTT.

This clonotype has only one observation. Germline is not matched at one junction end, which may reflect a read error. The chain is built from TRBV2 and TRBJ2-1; 7 nucleotides agree with TRBD2. From germline, CDR1 is SNHLY and CDR2 FYNNEI. The CDR3 covers 15 residues. For the CDR3, the DNA is TGTGCCAGCAGTGACGCGGGAGCAACCTATAATGAGCAGTTCTTC. Residues: CASSDAGATYNEQFF.

The rearrangement links TRBV19 to TRBJ2-1; no reliable D call. The CDR3 has 15 amino acids. V gave up 4 bases and J gave up 3 bases, with 13 bases separating them. Germline V lookup: CDR1 LNHDA, CDR2 SQIVND (reference sequence). CDR3 DNA sequence: TGTGCCAGTAGTACCCGACGGGTGGGCTACAATGAGCAGTTCTTC. Its protein product is CASSTRRVGYNEQFF. Full variable domain (remainder filled in from reference TRBV19 and TRBJ2-1): DGGITQSPKYLFRKEGQNVTLSCEQNLNHDAMYWYRQDPGQGLRLIYYSQIVNDFQKGDIAEGYSVSREKKESFPLTVTSAQKNPTAFYLCASSTRRVGYNEQFFGPGTRLTVL.

This clonotype occurred a few times. The chain uses TRBV12-3 or TRBV12-4 and TRBJ2-7; D perhaps matches TRBD1 (6 bases). The CDR3 has 14 amino acids. The V and J ends lost 3 bases and 6 bases respectively, with 15 bases between them. The CDR3 protein is CASSFGQSPAEQYF. CDR3 sequence (DNA): TGTGCCAGCAGTTTCGGACAGAGCCCTGCCGAGCAGTACTTC.

The rearrangement links TRBV10-3 to TRBJ2-5, with 10 bases identical to TRBD1. The germline V gene has CDR1 ENHRY and CDR2 SYGVKD. V gave up 6 bases and J gave up 2 bases; unmatched junction bases: 3. This CDR3 spans 14 amino acids. The CDR3 spells CAISEDRGQETQYF. CDR3 nucleotides: TGTGCCATCAGCGAGGACAGGGGGCAAGAGACCCAGTACTTC.

On this clonotype itself: An end of the junction differs from the germline gene, which may be a read error. The chain carries TRBV15 and TRBJ2-1; TRBD2 agrees at 8 bases. The length of the CDR3 is 13 residues. CDR1 LNHNV and CDR2 YYDKDF come from the germline V gene (reference sequence). The CDR3 DNA reads TGTGCCACCAGCAGACGGACTAGCAATGAGCAGCTCTTC. The encoded protein is CATSRRTSNEQLF.

The chain has TRBV4-2 and TRBJ2-5; D gene unclear. The germline V and J ends were trimmed by 6 bases and 2 bases, with 4 bases remaining between them. The length of the CDR3 is 11 residues. Germline V gene sequence: CDR1 LGHNA, CDR2 YNFKEQ. As DNA, the CDR3 is TGTGCCAGCAGTCGACAAGAGACCCAGTACTTC. This codes for CASSRQETQYF.

The V gene is TRBV19, the J gene TRBJ1-1; D is unresolved. Trimming removed 5 bases at V and 4 bases at J, with 14 bases between. This CDR3 contains 14 residues. Germline loops: CDR1 LNHDA, CDR2 SQIVND (reference sequence). CDR3 residues: CASSLRYEGTEAFF. DNA of the CDR3: TGTGCCAGTAGTCTGAGGTACGAGGGCACTGAAGCTTTCTTT.

The chain links TRBV7-2 to TRBJ2-7, with D possibly being TRBD1 (6 bases). This CDR3 region has 12 residues. CDR1 SGHTA and CDR2 FQGNSA come from the germline V gene. V was clipped by 4 bases and J by 4 bases, with 8 bases between them. The CDR3 region has the DNA TGTGCCAGCAGCTGGACAGATTACGAGCAGTACTTC. This encodes CASSWTDYEQYF.

The CDR3 protein is CASRLDYNEQFF. The DNA of the CDR3 is TGTGCCAGCAGGCTTGACTACAATGAGCAGTTCTTC. The rearrangement uses TRBV7-9 and TRBJ2-1; D ambiguous. V lost 6 bases to trimming and J lost 3 bases, with 6 bases between them. The CDR3 is 12 residues long. Germline V gives CDR1 SEHNR, CDR2 FQNEAQ (reference sequence).

This clonotype was counted ten times or more. This rearrangement joins TRBV20-1 to TRBJ2-7; 9 positions match TRBD1. CDR1 is DFQATT, CDR2 SNEGSKA, per germline (reference sequence). The CDR3 has 14 residues. The trim removed 5 bases at V and 4 bases at J, leaving 9 bases unmatched. Here the CDR3 reads CSAPRTGEFYEQYF. The CDR3 coding sequence is TGCAGTGCTCCCAGGACAGGGGAATTTTACGAGCAGTACTTC.

The chain is built from TRBV2 and TRBJ2-3, with 8 bases identical to TRBD2. This CDR3 spans 14 amino acids. The germline gives CDR1 SNHLY, CDR2 FYNNEI. Germline trimming cut 8 bases from V and 3 bases from J; bases unmatched to any gene: 7. The DNA of the CDR3 is TGTGCCAGCGGGAGCGGGGGAGGGACAGATACGCAGTATTTT. Its protein is CASGSGGGTDTQYF.

This clonotype appeared a few times. V usage is TRBV7-9 and J usage is TRBJ2-7; D uncertain. The CDR3 covers 13 residues. Deletions cut 5 bases from V and 0 bases from J, with 8 bases between. Germline CDR1 reads SEHNR; CDR2 reads FQNEAQ (reference sequence). CDR3 bases: TGTGCCAGCAGCCGAAAGGACTCCTACGAGCAGTACTTC. Translating it yields CASSRKDSYEQYF.

J is TRBJ2-7 and V is TRBV7-9; D ambiguous. This CDR3 is 14 amino acids long. The germline CDR1 and CDR2 sequences are SEHNR and FQNEAQ (reference sequence). V dropped 4 bases and J dropped 1 base, with 11 bases sitting between them. CDR3 sequence reads: CASSSPPRSYEQYF. DNA for the CDR3: TGTGCCAGCAGCTCACCACCCCGATCCTACGAGCAGTACTTC.

The gene calls are TRBV25-1 and TRBJ2-5; D perhaps matches TRBD2 (5 bases). V was shortened by 8 bases and J by 4 bases, with 17 bases between the two germline ends. Germline CDR1 and CDR2: MGHDK and SYGVNS. CDR3 length equals 14 residues. CDR3 bases: TGTGCCAGCGGAGACTCCGGGGTCGGAGAGACCCAGTACTTC. Translation gives CASGDSGVGETQYF.

CDR3 in DNA: TGTGCCAGCAGTAACTCTGGGAGCTCCTACGAGCAGTACTTC. Its translation: CASSNSGSSYEQYF. The chain uses TRBV25-1 and TRBJ2-7; tentatively, D is TRBD2 (5 bases). V shed 5 bases and J shed 0 bases, with 11 bases lying between them. CDR3 length equals 14 residues. CDR1 is MGHDK and CDR2 is SYGVNS in the germline V gene.

In this sample, this clonotype turned up many times. V and J are TRBV6-1 and TRBJ2-1, with 10 positions matching TRBD2. The CDR3 length is 15 residues. CDR1 and CDR2 (germline): MNHNS, SASEGT. The ends lost 4 bases at V and 7 bases at J; junction bases unmatched: 7. Written as DNA, the CDR3 is TGTGCCAGCAGTGGAGCGGGGGGGGGAGGGAATGAGCAGTTCTTC. Its translation: CASSGAGGGGNEQFF.

This clonotype appeared many times. The rearrangement uses TRBV9 and TRBJ2-1; D unclear. Germline CDR1 and CDR2: SGDLS and YYNGEE. Trimming removed 5 bases at V and 3 bases at J, with 6 bases between. The CDR3 spans 12 residues. CDR3 sequence reads: CASSEDYNEQFF. The CDR3 DNA reads as TGTGCCAGCAGTGAGGACTACAATGAGCAGTTCTTC.

The chain recombines TRBV15 with TRBJ2-7, with 7 bases fitting TRBD1. J lost 2 bases, V lost 0 bases, and 4 bases had no gene match. From germline, CDR1 is LNHNV and CDR2 YYDKDF (reference sequence). The CDR3 runs to 15 residues. The CDR3 DNA is TGTGCCACCAGCAGAGATATGGGACAGACCTACGAGCAGTACTTC. It is translated as CATSRDMGQTYEQYF.